This T cell receptor (beta chain) derives from a study of blood T cell repertoires in COVID-19. About the research overall: COVID-19 samples from acute and convalescent phases originated in the United States, Italy and Spain. T cells, B-cell-depleted T cells, or PBMCs provided the cDNA or gDNA that served as material.

The CDR3 consists of 14 residues. Germline CDR1 SEHNR, CDR2 FQNEAQ (reference sequence). Germline trimming cut 5 bases from V and 5 bases from J; bases unmatched to any gene: 7. TCRdb keeps only in-frame clones here, not all; method: immunoSEQ multiplex PCR. This sample has tens of thousands of clones, with roughly 85% found just once. This TCR derives from a man aged 55 to 70 with active or convalescent COVID-19. The chain recombines TRBV7-9 with TRBJ1-1; 8 bases match TRBD1. Sequencing was carried out using peripheral blood. CDR3 sequence (DNA): TGTGCCAGCAGCGTGGCGGACAGGGCTACTGAAGCTTTCTTT. It specifies CASSVADRATEAFF.